This T cell receptor beta chain was obtained from a study of Ad26.COV2.S vaccination and SARS-CoV-2 variants listed by TCRdb under 2021. Concerning the study at large: Donors in the vaccine arm were drawn from COV1001, a multicentre, randomized, double-blind, placebo-controlled phase I-IIa trial testing Ad26.COV2.S in healthy adults. Ad26.COV2.S was administered intramuscularly at a dose of 5x10^10 or 1x10^11 viral particles, either as one shot or as two shots given 56 days apart. TCRbeta repertoire sequencing was used to assess the specificity and breadth of SARS-CoV-2-reactive T cell receptors after Ad26.COV2.S vaccination. The TCR-sequenced set comprised approximately 32 samples: around 20 Ad26.COV2.S vaccine recipients, 5 placebo recipients and 8 SARS-CoV-2 convalescent individuals. Trial participants were randomized into five groups of five, in which low-dose or high-dose Ad26.COV2.S was given once or twice, or placebo was given on both occasions. Investigators remained blinded to trial group allocation during experiments and outcome assessment. Study-wide conclusions, independent of this receptor: The study lacked the statistical power to compare responses across vaccine doses or regimens. After vaccination, spike-specific CD8+ and CD4+ T cell responses were reported to show substantial breadth. According to the authors, total T cell responses may have been underestimated by the TCR breadth and depth analyses. Compared with placebo recipients, Ad26.COV2.S recipients showed higher spike-specific TCR breadth (P = 0.0014). Vaccine and placebo recipients had comparable non-spike TCR breadth, which fits with the vaccine containing only spike.

Spanning cysteine to phenylalanine, the CDR3 consists of 12 amino acids. Just the 36-base CDR3 DNA is kept, in frame starting at base 1. The V end loses 9 bases and the J end loses 7 bases, and a stretch of 15 bases separates them. CDR1 LNHDA and CDR2 SQIVND are derived from the germline V gene (reference sequence). This clone was seen more than once but under ten times. Its antigen is currently not known. One base away there is no much larger clone; base qualities are not given. The immunoSEQ Assay was the method used to sequence TCRbeta CDR3 regions. After extraction, genomic DNA underwent amplification by bias-controlled multiplex PCR, followed by high-throughput sequencing. The paper's data handling went like this. To quantify the absolute abundance of every unique TCRbeta CDR3 region, sequences were collapsed and filtered. T cell fraction was estimated by normalizing TCRbeta template counts to usable DNA, which was measured by amplifying reference genes present in all nucleated cells. Repertoire TCRs were annotated as SARS-CoV-2-specific by exact matching of V gene, CDR3 amino acid sequence and J gene to a known reactive TCR set. MIRA supplied the reference SARS-CoV-2 TCR set, which was filtered for enrichment in COVID-19-positive ImmuneCODE repertoires so that public or cross-reactive TCRs were removed. Drawing on the MIRA antigens, annotated TCRs were analysed further at the level of specific ORF or position within ORF. Depth was the summed frequency of annotated unique rearrangements, while breadth was defined as annotated unique rearrangements over total unique productive rearrangements. TCR breadth was compared between groups using two-sided Wilcoxon rank-sum tests. In its TCRdb copy, this immuneACCESS table keeps in-frame sequences only and misses some clones. Where compared with another copy, unresolved V genes explain less than half of these, and the others have no known cause. D and trimming come from the DNA, and the V and J calls and clone size come from that table. The sample table records 440,000 or so clones; about 89% of these occur just once. In total, the top ten clones hold 1.5% to 2% of the sample.

Read against the paper, the sample's treatment or condition label means: around 19 received Ad26.COV2.S at low or high dose, single or two shots; roughly five received placebo; per-sample allocation not given. Repertoires of vaccine and placebo recipients were sequenced from samples collected on day 63 after the first injection. In Cohort 1b, some 25 adults aged 18-55 years were enrolled at a single site in Boston, USA, between 29 July and 7 August 2020. Ad26.COV2.S consisted of a replication-incompetent adenovirus type 26 vector by which a prefusion-stabilized SARS-CoV-2 spike protein from the original Wuhan strain was expressed.

The receptor chain draws on TRBV19 and TRBJ1-1, with the D gene not confidently named. This sequence was found in a person between 18 and 60 years old who received the Ad26.COV2.S COVID-19 vaccine or a placebo. Material: peripheral blood, obtained in a trial of Ad26.COV2.S vaccine versus placebo. Read as DNA, the sequence is TGTGCCAGCCGGCGGGGTGACGGTGAAGCTTTCTTT. This gives the protein CASRRGDGEAFF. The CDR3 plus the reference TRBV19 and TRBJ1-1 genes for the other parts give the full variable domain: DGGITQSPKYLFRKEGQNVTLSCEQNLNHDAMYWYRQDPGQGLRLIYYSQIVNDFQKGDIAEGYSVSREKKESFPLTVTSAQKNPTAFYLCASRRGDGEAFFGQGTRLTVV.